The present entry profiles one TCR beta chain with its context. Its specificity is unknown. About 110 mL of blood, on average, came from one heparinised draw per donor. These data belong to a study of beta chain features in type 1 diabetes. The isolated RNA, all of it, was reverse transcribed, so expressed TCRB transcripts were what got sequenced. The assay was immunoSEQ multiplex PCR, and TCRdb's table has in-frame clones only and misses some. The table shows under 900,000 clones, with roughly 15% occurring only once. Study-level results: In all four CD4+ subsets, TCRB CDR3 length was significantly, moderately reduced in type 1 diabetes.

Sequences were obtained from naive CD4+ T cells from blood. This TCR came from a young woman in good health.

CDR3 coding DNA: TGTGCCAGCAGCCCGAGACTAGCTGGTAGGAATACGCAGTATTTT. Protein: CASSPRLAGRNTQYF. The J gene is TRBJ2-3, the V gene TRBV7-2; TRBD2 matches at 7 bases. Trimming cost V 5 bases and J 7 bases; bases outside gene matches: 12. Germline V gives CDR1 SGHTA, CDR2 FQGNSA. The CDR3 runs 15 residues.